In its sample, the clone carrying this T cell receptor beta chain was seen a few times. What it binds is not known. The sample comes from a study of vaccination and CD4 T cells after COVID-19. Overall study: Stimuli were overlapping spike peptide pools of SARS-CoV-2 and three common cold coronaviruses (HCoV-NL63, HCoV-OC43, HCoV-229E).

Cultured CD4+ T cell DNA was sequenced using the Oncomine TCR Beta short-read assay. A single record per CDR3 protein comes from TCRdb applying MiXCR to the PCR reads. The sample lists more than 3,000 distinct CDR3 sequences, roughly 15% occurring once. The sample's treatment: roughly 11-day PBMC culture with coronavirus spike peptide pools or control peptides (ViraFEST assay). Overall study results and limits: Only after vaccination were a median 86.3% of convalescents' reactive clones seen.

The CDR3 runs to 15 residues. V was cut by 4 bases and J by 0 bases, with 7 bases left in between. The chain is built from TRBV12-3 or TRBV12-4 and TRBJ2-6; D is unclear. Sample: CD4+ T cells from blood, cultured in vitro. This TCR came from a human donor who had recovered from COVID-19. The CDR3 nucleotides read TGTGCCAGCAGTTACACACCCTCTGGGGCCAACGTCCTGACTTTC. Amino acids: CASSYTPSGANVLTF.